This record looks at one TCR beta chain sequence and its context. Its specific antigen is unknown. Base-call qualities are not available, and no considerably larger clone is one nucleotide away. The data were taken from a study of response to subunit inactivated influenza vaccine (dated by TCRdb to between 2017 and 2018). Study-wide context: Deep quantitative T cell receptor repertoire profiling was used in the study to track responses to a trivalent subunit inactivated influenza vaccine.

Reading from cysteine to phenylalanine, the CDR3 counts 15 amino acids. The kept DNA is CDR3 alone, 45 bases in frame from the first base. Relative to germline, V is missing 6 bases and J is missing 8 bases, with 13 bases of the junction outside any gene match. The germline V gene encodes CDR1 SQVTM and CDR2 ANQGSEA. Results the study describes overall, beyond this receptor: According to the authors, only a limited number of new T cells may be recruited by each seasonal influenza vaccination.

The method behind the library was RT-PCR. Sequencing used an Illumina HiSeq 2500. TCRdb reprocessed the public reads (quality trimming at Q25 with fastp, clone calling with MiXCR) and kept in-frame beta chains. Identical CDR3 protein sequences are pooled into one entry, listed with their most common genes and DNA. This sample lists more than 550,000 distinct CDR3 sequences; roughly 12% were detected once. 9.5% to 11% of the sample is taken by the ten largest. The same sample was also studied in work on T cells expressing NK-cell markers. Drawing on the second study: The TCR beta cDNA libraries were made using 5'RACE template switching, a step that added both a universal primer site and unique molecular identifiers. Three sorted T-cell subsets (CD3+CD56+NKG2C+, CD3+CD56+NKG2C- and CD3+CD56-NKG2C+) from several donors had their TCR beta-chain repertoires profiled. Among the eight sequenced donors, seven were HCMV-seropositive and one was HCMV-seronegative. In several experiments an anti-gammadeltaTCR antibody was added to restrict sorting to alphabetaTCR-expressing T cells. In 6 or 7 donors, the dominant CD3+CD56+NKG2C+ clonotypes ranked among the top 10 CD8+ clonotypes, making up 1.0-7.0% of CD8+ T cells. Those dominant clonotypes were again the most abundant among CD3+CD56-NKG2C+ cells in several donors, at about 25-60.1%. Whether the expanded NKG2C-expressing T cell clones were specific for HCMV antigens was left unclear. Randomly selected healthy volunteers, three men and five women, were used as the eight sequenced donors. A commercial ELISA kit detecting HCMV-specific IgG in serum was used to determine HCMV serostatus. Peripheral blood mononuclear cells were isolated from blood by Ficoll density gradient centrifugation. For several donors, bulk peripheral blood T-cell repertoires were also sequenced from unsorted PBMC. cDNA synthesis was primed from the TCR beta constant segment and was followed by two successive PCR amplification steps. Libraries were sequenced as 2 x 150 bp reads on Illumina HiSeq 2000/2500, MiSeq or NextSeq. Reads were demultiplexed and grouped by UMI with MIGEC, and clonotypes were assembled and quantified with MiTCR. To exclude erroneous sequences, only TCR cDNA sequences supported by at least two reads were retained. Downstream repertoire analysis used the tcR package, and clonotypes were matched across fractions by CDR3 nucleotide sequence plus V segment. Antigen specificity was annotated against VDJdb with VDJmatch, allowing one amino acid substitution in CDR3.

The sample here was PBMCs from blood, taken on the day of vaccination. The origin of this receptor is a man over 45 who received an inactivated influenza vaccine. Donor details come from another sample of the same person, matched by shared clones. The chain links TRBV29-1 with TRBJ2-3, and 11 junctional nucleotides match TRBD2. The DNA sequence follows: TGCAGCGTCGGAACCACCGGGACTAGCGGAGGTACGCAGTATTTT. It translates to CSVGTTGTSGGTQYF.